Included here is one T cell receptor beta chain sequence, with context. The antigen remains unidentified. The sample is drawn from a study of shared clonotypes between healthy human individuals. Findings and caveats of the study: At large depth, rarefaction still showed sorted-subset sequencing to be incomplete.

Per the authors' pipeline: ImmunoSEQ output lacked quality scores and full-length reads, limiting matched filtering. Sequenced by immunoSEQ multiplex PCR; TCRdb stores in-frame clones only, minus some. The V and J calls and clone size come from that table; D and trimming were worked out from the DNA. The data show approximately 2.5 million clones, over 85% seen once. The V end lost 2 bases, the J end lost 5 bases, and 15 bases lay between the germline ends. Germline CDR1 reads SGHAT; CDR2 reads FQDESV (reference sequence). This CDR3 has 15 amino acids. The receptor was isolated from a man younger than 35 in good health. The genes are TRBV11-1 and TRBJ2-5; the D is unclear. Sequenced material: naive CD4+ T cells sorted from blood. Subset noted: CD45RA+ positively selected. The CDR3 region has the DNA TGTGCCAGCAGCTTAAGGCTACCGCCAGCCGAGACCCAGTACTTC. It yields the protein CASSLRLPPAETQYF.